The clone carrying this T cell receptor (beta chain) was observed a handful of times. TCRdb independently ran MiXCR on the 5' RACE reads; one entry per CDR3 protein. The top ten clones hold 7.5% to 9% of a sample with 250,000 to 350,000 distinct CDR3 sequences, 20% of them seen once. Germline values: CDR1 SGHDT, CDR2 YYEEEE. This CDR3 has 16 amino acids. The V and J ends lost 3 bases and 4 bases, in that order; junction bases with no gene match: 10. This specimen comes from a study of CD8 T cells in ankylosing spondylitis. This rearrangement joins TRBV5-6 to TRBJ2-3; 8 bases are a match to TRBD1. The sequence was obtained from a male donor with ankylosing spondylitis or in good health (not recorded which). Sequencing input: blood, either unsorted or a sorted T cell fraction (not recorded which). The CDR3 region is CASSSSGQGPADTQYF. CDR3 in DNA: TGTGCCAGCAGCTCCTCCGGACAGGGTCCTGCAGATACGCAGTATTTT.